The text below deals with one TCR beta chain. Its matching antigen is unknown. Trimming removed 6 bases at V and 1 base at J, with 13 bases between. The CDR3 runs 15 residues. Germline lookup yields CDR1 SGHRS and CDR2 YFSETQ. The sample is drawn from a study of cytomegalovirus exposure and HLA in healthy donors. This PCR relied on a set of 60 Vbeta primers and 13 Jbeta primers. Assay used: immunoSEQ multiplex PCR; TCRdb lists only in-frame clones, some missing. Of 140,000 or so clones in the sample, approximately 9% were seen once. Findings of the study overall: A previous analysis found most TCR beta V segments productive roughly 87% or roughly 30% of the time. The records held CMV serostatus as the only immune exposure information. Cytomegalovirus status was reportedly diagnosed by the classifier with high specificity and sensitivity. Exclusion as indistinguishable affected some V segments, including TRBV6-2 and TRBV6-3.

The sequence came from a male donor in good health and CMV-seronegative. The J gene is TRBJ2-2, the V gene TRBV5-1, with a tentative D call TRBD2 (5 bases). The sequenced sample consisted of PBMCs. CDR3 region: CASKNDRENTGELFF. CDR3 DNA sequence: TGCGCCAGCAAGAATGACCGGGAGAACACCGGGGAGCTGTTTTTT.